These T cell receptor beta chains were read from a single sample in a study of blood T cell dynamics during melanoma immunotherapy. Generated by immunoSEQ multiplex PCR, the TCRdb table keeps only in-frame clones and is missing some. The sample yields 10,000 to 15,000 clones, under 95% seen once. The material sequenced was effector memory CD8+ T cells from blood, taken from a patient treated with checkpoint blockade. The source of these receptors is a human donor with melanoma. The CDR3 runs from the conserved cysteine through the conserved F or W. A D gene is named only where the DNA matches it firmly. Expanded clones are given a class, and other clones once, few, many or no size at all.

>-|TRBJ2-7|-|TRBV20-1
CSALSVYEQYF
TGCAGTGCTCTATCGGTGTACGAGCAGTACTTC
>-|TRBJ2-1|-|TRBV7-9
CASSPGLLLGQFF
TGTGCCAGCAGCCCAGGACTCCTCCTTGGGCAGTTCTTC
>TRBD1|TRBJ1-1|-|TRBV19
CASSTTGAWNTEAFF
TGTGCCAGTAGTACCACAGGGGCCTGGAACACTGAAGCTTTCTTT
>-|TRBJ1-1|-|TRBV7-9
CASSGWQMNTEAFF
TGTGCCAGCAGCGGTTGGCAGATGAACACTGAAGCTTTCTTT
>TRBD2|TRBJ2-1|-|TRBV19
CASTLGLAGGNEQFF
TGTGCCAGTACCCTAGGACTAGCGGGAGGCAATGAGCAGTTCTTC
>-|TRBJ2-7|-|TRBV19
CASSPGSYEQYF
TGTGCCAGTAGTCCCGGTTCCTACGAGCAGTACTTC
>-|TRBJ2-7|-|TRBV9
CASSADEFHEQYF
TGTGCCAGCAGCGCGGACGAATTTCACGAGCAGTACTTC
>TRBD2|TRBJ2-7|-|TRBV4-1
CASSQLAGGTYEQYF
TGCGCCAGCAGCCAACTAGCGGGAGGTACCTACGAGCAGTACTTC
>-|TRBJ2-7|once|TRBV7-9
CASSPPGEKRQYF
TGTGCCAGCAGCCCCCCGGGGGAAAAGAGGCAGTACTTC
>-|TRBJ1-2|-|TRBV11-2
CASSLDGGPGYGYTF
TGTGCCAGCAGCTTAGATGGGGGCCCCGGTTATGGCTACACCTTC
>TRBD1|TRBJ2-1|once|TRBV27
CASSLYGQVSYNEQFF
TGTGCCAGCAGTTTATACGGACAGGTCTCCTACAATGAGCAGTTCTTC
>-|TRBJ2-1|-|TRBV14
CASSQDLTATYNEQFF
TGTGCCAGCAGCCAAGATTTAACAGCTACCTACAATGAGCAGTTCTTC
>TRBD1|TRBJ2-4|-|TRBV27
CASSLGTGGGNIQYF
TGTGCCAGCAGTTTAGGGACAGGGGGCGGAAACATTCAGTACTTC